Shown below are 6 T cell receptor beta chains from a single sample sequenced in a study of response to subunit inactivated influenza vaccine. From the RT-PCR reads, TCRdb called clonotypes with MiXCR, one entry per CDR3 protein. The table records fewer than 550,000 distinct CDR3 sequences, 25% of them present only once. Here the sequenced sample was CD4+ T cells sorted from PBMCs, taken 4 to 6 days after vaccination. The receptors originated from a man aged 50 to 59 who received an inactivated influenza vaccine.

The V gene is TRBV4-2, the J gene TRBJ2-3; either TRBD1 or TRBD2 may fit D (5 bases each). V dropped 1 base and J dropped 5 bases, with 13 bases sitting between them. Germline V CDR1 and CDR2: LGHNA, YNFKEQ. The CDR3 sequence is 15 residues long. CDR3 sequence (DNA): TGTGCCAGCAGCCAAGTGGCAGGGAGTATAGATACGCAGTATTTT. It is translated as CASSQVAGSIDTQYF.

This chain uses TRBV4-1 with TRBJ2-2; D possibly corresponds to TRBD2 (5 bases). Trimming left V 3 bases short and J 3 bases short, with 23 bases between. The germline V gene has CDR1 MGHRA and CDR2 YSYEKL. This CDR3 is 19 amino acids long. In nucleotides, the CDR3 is TGCGCCAGCAGCCATGGGGTTTTTCGGAGGACCTCGGACACCGGGGAGCTGTTTTTT. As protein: CASSHGVFRRTSDTGELFF.

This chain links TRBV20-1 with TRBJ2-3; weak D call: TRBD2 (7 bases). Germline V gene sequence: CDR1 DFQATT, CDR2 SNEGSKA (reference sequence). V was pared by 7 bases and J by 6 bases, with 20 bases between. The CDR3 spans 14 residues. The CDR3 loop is CSGGQAGGGDTQYF. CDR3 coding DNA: TGCAGTGGGGGTCAAGCGGGCGGGGGCGATACGCAGTATTTT.

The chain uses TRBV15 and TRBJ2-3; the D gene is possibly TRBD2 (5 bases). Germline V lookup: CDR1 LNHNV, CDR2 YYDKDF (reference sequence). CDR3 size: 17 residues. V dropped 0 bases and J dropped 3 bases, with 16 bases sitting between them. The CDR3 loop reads CATSRDWPQTRTDTQYF. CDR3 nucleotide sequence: TGTGCCACCAGCAGAGATTGGCCCCAAACTAGAACAGATACGCAGTATTTT.

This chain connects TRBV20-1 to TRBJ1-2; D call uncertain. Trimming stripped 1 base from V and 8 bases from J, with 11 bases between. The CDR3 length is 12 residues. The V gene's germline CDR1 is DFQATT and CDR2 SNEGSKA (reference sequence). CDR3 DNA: TGCAGTGCTAGAGTGGGAAATGGGGGCTACACCTTC. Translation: CSARVGNGGYTF.

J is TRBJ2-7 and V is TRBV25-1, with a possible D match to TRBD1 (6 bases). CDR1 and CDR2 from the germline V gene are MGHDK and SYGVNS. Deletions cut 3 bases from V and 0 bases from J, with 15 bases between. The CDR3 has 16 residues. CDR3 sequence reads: CASSEYRTASSYEQYF. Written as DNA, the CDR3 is TGTGCCAGCAGTGAGTACCGGACAGCTAGCTCCTACGAGCAGTACTTC.